The entry below describes one T cell receptor (beta chain). Its antigen is as yet unknown. The data stem from a study of T cell responses to AZD1222 COVID-19 vaccine. Regarding the study as a whole: Most donors were white British, females outnumbered males, and clonal diversity was possibly underestimated.

Trimming removed 7 bases from V and 6 bases from J, with 10 bases in between. The CDR3 spans 12 residues. Per the germline V gene, CDR1 is MDHEN and CDR2 is SYDVKM. The assay was immunoSEQ multiplex PCR, and TCRdb's table has in-frame clones only and misses some. Of approximately 91,000 clones listed, 70% to 90% are singletons. The specimen was peripheral blood, collected on day 0 of AZD1222 vaccination. The chain uses TRBV28 and TRBJ1-5; D is uncertain. The source is an adult in good health. The CDR3 DNA is TGTGCCAGCACTATCTCAGGTCAGCCCCAGCATTTT. Protein sequence: CASTISGQPQHF.